Sequencing of this T cell receptor (beta chain) was carried out in a study of blood T cell repertoires in COVID-19. Study-level background: Whether acute or convalescent, the COVID-19 samples came from the United States, Italy and Spain.

Generated by immunoSEQ multiplex PCR, the TCRdb table keeps only in-frame clones and is missing some. Here the sample spans hundreds of thousands of clones, roughly 87% being singletons. The CDR3 length is 15 residues. Germline V lookup: CDR1 SGHTA, CDR2 FQGNSA. Trimming removed 3 bases from V and 7 bases from J; junction bases left unmatched: 8. The chain links TRBV7-2 to TRBJ2-4, with 8 bases fitting TRBD1. The clonotype originates from a woman in her twenties or thirties who had recovered from COVID-19. The material sequenced was PBMCs or T cells enriched from blood (not recorded which). In DNA form, the CDR3 reads TGTGCCAGCAGCTTCGAAGGGACAGGAGGGAACATTCAGTACTTC. Protein sequence: CASSFEGTGGNIQYF.